This TCR delta chain came from a study of Vδ1+ human thymocytes. Regarding the study as a whole: Highly polyclonal TRG and TRD repertoires with Gaussian CDR3 length distributions appeared in thymus.

There are a few counts of this clone. Its target is not known. Sequences come from RNA converted to cDNA by reverse transcription. Multiplex PCR used pooled V-gene forward primers and a constant-region reverse primer to amplify CDR3s. TCRdb called clones anew from the multiplex PCR reads with CATT. The table includes under 80,000 delta-chain clones, approximately 34% detected once. Alphabeta T cells were depleted, then CD3+ Vdelta1+ Vdelta2- thymocytes were FACS-sorted. CDR3 size: 19 residues. V was cut by 0 bases and J by 2 bases, with 22 bases left in between. Germline CDR1 TSWWSYY, CDR2 QGS. The chain has TRDV1 and TRDJ1; D may be TRDD2 (5 bases). The TCR sequence derives from a boy less than two years old who had congenital heart surgery. What was sequenced was Vdelta1+ gamma-delta thymocytes from the thymus. Subset noted: FACS-sorted CD3+ TCRalphabeta- TCRVdelta1+ TCRVdelta2- thymocytes. CDR3 in amino acids: CALGELGPSLLRSTDKLIF. The CDR3 coding sequence is TGTGCTCTTGGGGAACTAGGGCCATCCCTACTGAGGTCGACCGATAAACTCATCTTT.